A selection of T cell receptor beta chains follows, all from one sample in a study of OX40 agonist ivuxolimab in advanced cancers. The protocol was immunoSEQ multiplex PCR, while the TCRdb copy is restricted to in-frame clones and leaves out a portion. The sample lists around 80,000 clones; around 87% were seen once. The sequenced sample was CD4+ or CD8+ T cells sorted from blood, obtained in a trial of the OX40 agonist ivuxolimab. The receptor source for this set is an adult with an advanced solid tumor such as melanoma, head and neck, liver or kidney cancer. Each CDR3 is given with its conserved first and last residue. A D gene is named only where the DNA matches it firmly. Clone size is shown for a subset of rows, as once, few, many or a class of expanded clone.

clone size,D gene,J gene,V gene,CDR3 protein,CDR3 DNA
-,-,TRBJ1-2,TRBV19,CASSPRGGDEIYGYTF,TGTGCCAGTAGTCCCCGGGGAGGGGATGAAATATATGGCTACACCTTC
-,TRBD1,TRBJ2-3,TRBV9,CASSVGWGTDTDTQYF,TGTGCCAGCAGCGTAGGCTGGGGGACAGACACAGATACGCAGTATTTT
few,-,TRBJ1-6,TRBV6-5,CASSYDTDSPLHF,TGTGCCAGCAGTTACGACACAGATTCACCCCTCCACTTT
-,-,TRBJ1-4,TRBV6-1,CASSGRYATNEKLFF,TGTGCCAGCAGTGGCCGATATGCAACTAATGAAAAACTGTTTTTT
-,-,TRBJ1-2,TRBV6-5,CASSYIGRANYGYTF,TGTGCCAGCAGTTACATAGGCAGGGCCAACTATGGCTACACCTTC
-,-,TRBJ2-2,TRBV7-3,CASSVGSPTGELFF,TGTGCCAGCAGCGTAGGCAGCCCCACCGGGGAGCTGTTTTTT
-,TRBD1,TRBJ1-2,TRBV2,CASSGQGVGGYTF,TGTGCCAGCAGTGGACAGGGGGTGGGCGGCTACACCTTC
-,TRBD1,TRBJ1-1,TRBV7-6,CASSLIGQGWENTEAFF,TGTGCCAGCAGCTTAATTGGACAGGGTTGGGAGAACACTGAAGCTTTCTTT
-,-,TRBJ2-2,TRBV5-1,CASSLGPNTGELFF,TGCGCCAGCAGCTTGGGGCCGAACACCGGGGAGCTGTTTTTT
-,TRBD2,TRBJ2-7,TRBV5-6,CASSLIGTGGAHEQYF,TGTGCCAGCAGCTTGATCGGGACGGGAGGGGCGCACGAGCAGTACTTC
once,TRBD1,TRBJ2-1,TRBV27,CASKQDRGGNEQFF,TGTGCCAGCAAACAGGACAGGGGAGGGAATGAGCAGTTCTTC
-,-,TRBJ1-1,TRBV19,CASQNLAHLEAFF,TGTGCCAGTCAGAATTTGGCGCACCTTGAAGCTTTCTTT
-,-,TRBJ2-7,TRBV7-8,CASSLAVNRASSYEQYF,TGTGCCAGCAGCTTAGCTGTGAACAGGGCCAGCTCCTACGAGCAGTACTTC
-,-,TRBJ1-4,TRBV30,CAWSQHTLMNEKLFF,TGTGCCTGGAGTCAACACACACTTATGAATGAAAAACTGTTTTTT
-,-,TRBJ1-2,TRBV6-5,CASSLASGINYGYTF,TGTGCCAGCAGTTTAGCCTCCGGGATAAACTATGGCTACACCTTC
few,-,TRBJ1-1,TRBV15,CATSRVGPNTEAFF,TGTGCCACCAGCAGAGTTGGGCCGAACACTGAAGCTTTCTTT
-,-,TRBJ1-4,TRBV5-4,CASSSWGRGNEKLFF,TGTGCCAGCAGCTCCTGGGGAAGGGGAAATGAAAAACTGTTTTTT